The clone carrying this TCR beta chain was seen many times. TCRdb independently ran MiXCR on the 5' RACE reads; one entry per CDR3 protein. The table includes tens of thousands of distinct CDR3 sequences, over 12% detected once. The entry originates in a study of early T cells in non-severe SARS-CoV-2 infection. V was cut by 1 base and J by 5 bases, with 9 bases left in between. Germline values: CDR1 SGHRS, CDR2 YFSETQ. This CDR3 has 14 amino acids. This receptor was taken from an adult who was a healthcare worker with PCR-confirmed SARS-CoV-2 infection or an uninfected control (not recorded which). Sequencing used whole blood. The chain joins TRBV5-1 to TRBJ1-4; D unresolved. The CDR3 spells CASSLMGANEKLFF. In DNA, the CDR3 is TGCGCCAGCAGCTTGATGGGCGCGAATGAAAAACTGTTTTTT.